A selection of T cell receptor beta chains follows, all from one sample in a study of blood T cells in healthy people across ages. TCRdb analysed the 5' RACE reads with MiXCR anew, one entry per CDR3 protein. Of over 500,000 distinct CDR3 sequences in the sample, roughly a quarter were seen once. These data also formed part of another study, on T cells of mothers and their children.

The sample consisted of blood. The receptors derive from a boy younger than 10 in good health. The CDR3 runs from the conserved cysteine through the conserved F or W. The order of the fields is D gene, clone size, V gene, J gene, CDR3 protein, CDR3 DNA. D genes are given only for firm matches. Where a row states a size, it is once, few, many or the class of an expanded clone; other rows omit it.

d_gene: TRBD2; abundance: .; v_gene: TRBV11-2; j_gene: TRBJ2-1; CDR3aa: CASSLAGDLFF; CDR3nt: TGTGCCAGCAGCTTGGCGGGAGATCTGTTCTTC
d_gene: .; abundance: many; v_gene: TRBV7-9; j_gene: TRBJ2-4; CDR3aa: CGSRGKAAKNIQYF; CDR3nt: TGTGGGTCCCGGGGAAAGGCGGCCAAAAACATTCAGTACTTC
d_gene: TRBD2; abundance: .; v_gene: TRBV20-1; j_gene: TRBJ2-5; CDR3aa: CSARLAGGHETQYF; CDR3nt: TGCAGTGCCCGACTAGCGGGGGGACATGAGACCCAGTACTTC
d_gene: .; abundance: once; v_gene: TRBV27; j_gene: TRBJ2-7; CDR3aa: CASSSGLAGYNEQYF; CDR3nt: TGTGCCAGCAGTTCTGGACTTGCGGGGTACAACGAGCAGTACTTC
d_gene: TRBD1; abundance: few; v_gene: TRBV11-2; j_gene: TRBJ2-7; CDR3aa: CASSFAGTGQYEQYF; CDR3nt: TGTGCCAGCAGCTTCGCCGGGACAGGGCAATACGAGCAGTACTTC
d_gene: .; abundance: few; v_gene: TRBV9; j_gene: TRBJ1-2; CDR3aa: CASRHQGGNYGYTF; CDR3nt: TGTGCCAGCAGGCACCAAGGGGGGAACTATGGCTACACCTTC
d_gene: TRBD1; abundance: few; v_gene: TRBV9; j_gene: TRBJ2-1; CDR3aa: CASSVRPLGGQPQFF; CDR3nt: TGTGCCAGCAGCGTCCGCCCCTTAGGGGGACAGCCCCAGTTCTTC
d_gene: TRBD1; abundance: few; v_gene: TRBV29-1; j_gene: TRBJ2-7; CDR3aa: CSVETRGPYEQYF; CDR3nt: TGCAGCGTTGAAACCAGGGGGCCCTACGAGCAGTACTTC
d_gene: TRBD1; abundance: few; v_gene: TRBV29-1; j_gene: TRBJ2-7; CDR3aa: CSAYAMPGTGHYEQYF; CDR3nt: TGCAGCGCCTACGCCATGCCGGGGACAGGGCACTACGAGCAGTACTTC
d_gene: .; abundance: .; v_gene: TRBV11-2; j_gene: TRBJ2-1; CDR3aa: CASSPTLVYSYNEQFF; CDR3nt: TGTGCCAGCAGCCCTACTCTGGTGTACTCCTACAATGAGCAGTTCTTC
d_gene: TRBD2; abundance: few; v_gene: TRBV5-1; j_gene: TRBJ2-5; CDR3aa: CASSWNVAGDSETQYF; CDR3nt: TGCGCCAGCAGCTGGAACGTAGCGGGAGATTCAGAGACCCAGTACTTC
d_gene: TRBD1; abundance: .; v_gene: TRBV29-1; j_gene: TRBJ2-7; CDR3aa: CSVVGGVTGAVGEQYF; CDR3nt: TGCAGCGTTGTCGGAGGAGTCACAGGGGCTGTAGGCGAGCAGTACTTC
d_gene: .; abundance: few; v_gene: TRBV29-1; j_gene: TRBJ2-1; CDR3aa: CSVAGAPNNEQFF; CDR3nt: TGCAGCGTCGCGGGGGCCCCGAACAATGAGCAGTTCTTC
d_gene: .; abundance: .; v_gene: TRBV29-1; j_gene: TRBJ1-2; CDR3aa: CSVEDGQSNYGYTF; CDR3nt: TGCAGCGTTGAAGATGGACAGAGTAACTATGGCTACACCTTC
d_gene: .; abundance: few; v_gene: TRBV6-5; j_gene: TRBJ2-5; CDR3aa: CASSLMGVREETQYF; CDR3nt: TGTGCCAGCAGTTTAATGGGGGTGAGGGAAGAGACCCAGTACTTC
d_gene: TRBD2; abundance: many; v_gene: TRBV2; j_gene: TRBJ2-1; CDR3aa: CASTLGGSAYNEQFF; CDR3nt: TGTGCCAGCACCCTGGGGGGGAGCGCCTACAATGAGCAGTTCTTC
d_gene: TRBD1; abundance: once; v_gene: TRBV29-1; j_gene: TRBJ2-4; CDR3aa: CSVRTGGGYIQYF; CDR3nt: TGCAGCGTAAGGACAGGGGGCGGATACATTCAGTACTTC
d_gene: TRBD2; abundance: .; v_gene: TRBV15; j_gene: TRBJ2-1; CDR3aa: CATSREASGRAGFF; CDR3nt: TGTGCCACCAGCAGAGAGGCTAGCGGGAGGGCCGGGTTCTTC
d_gene: .; abundance: few; v_gene: TRBV2; j_gene: TRBJ2-1; CDR3aa: CASSEKFF; CDR3nt: TGTGCCAGCAGTGAAAAGTTCTTC
d_gene: TRBD1; abundance: .; v_gene: TRBV10-3; j_gene: TRBJ2-5; CDR3aa: CAISAGQAGETQYF; CDR3nt: TGTGCCATCAGTGCGGGACAGGCGGGGGAGACCCAGTACTTC
d_gene: TRBD2; abundance: few; v_gene: TRBV4-3; j_gene: TRBJ2-7; CDR3aa: CASSQGTSGRANEQYF; CDR3nt: TGCGCCAGCAGCCAAGGGACTAGCGGGAGGGCCAACGAGCAGTACTTC
d_gene: TRBD1; abundance: once; v_gene: TRBV29-1; j_gene: TRBJ1-1; CDR3aa: CSPGQAAEAFF; CDR3nt: TGCAGCCCAGGACAGGCGGCTGAAGCTTTCTTT
d_gene: .; abundance: few; v_gene: TRBV5-4; j_gene: TRBJ2-1; CDR3aa: CASSPRGGRNEQFF; CDR3nt: TGTGCCAGCAGCCCCCGAGGAGGGAGGAATGAGCAGTTCTTC
d_gene: TRBD1; abundance: .; v_gene: TRBV29-1; j_gene: TRBJ2-5; CDR3aa: CSVNTGTVEETQYF; CDR3nt: TGCAGCGTTAATACCGGGACAGTAGAAGAGACCCAGTACTTC
d_gene: .; abundance: .; v_gene: TRBV29-1; j_gene: TRBJ2-5; CDR3aa: CSGGGHGAPETQYF; CDR3nt: TGCAGCGGGGGGGGACACGGAGCGCCAGAGACCCAGTACTTC
d_gene: TRBD2; abundance: .; v_gene: TRBV5-5; j_gene: TRBJ2-5; CDR3aa: CASSTTSGPGPQYF; CDR3nt: TGTGCCAGCAGCACCACTAGCGGCCCGGGGCCCCAGTACTTC
d_gene: TRBD2; abundance: .; v_gene: TRBV7-2; j_gene: TRBJ2-3; CDR3aa: CASSFRLAGEADTQYF; CDR3nt: TGTGCCAGCAGCTTCCGACTAGCGGGAGAAGCAGATACGCAGTATTTT
d_gene: .; abundance: .; v_gene: TRBV7-2; j_gene: TRBJ2-7; CDR3aa: CASSLDAGLSSYEQYF; CDR3nt: TGTGCCAGCAGCTTAGATGCGGGCCTTAGCTCCTACGAGCAGTACTTC
d_gene: .; abundance: few; v_gene: TRBV14; j_gene: TRBJ2-5; CDR3aa: CASSSPATGARETQYF; CDR3nt: TGTGCCAGCAGCTCCCCCGCTACAGGAGCAAGGGAGACCCAGTACTTC
d_gene: .; abundance: .; v_gene: TRBV5-4; j_gene: TRBJ2-1; CDR3aa: CASTFFNNEQFF; CDR3nt: TGTGCCAGCACCTTCTTTAATAATGAGCAGTTCTTC
d_gene: .; abundance: few; v_gene: TRBV5-1; j_gene: TRBJ2-3; CDR3aa: CASSPRVTDTQYF; CDR3nt: TGCGCCAGCAGCCCCAGGGTAACAGATACGCAGTATTTT
d_gene: TRBD1; abundance: .; v_gene: TRBV5-1; j_gene: TRBJ2-7; CDR3aa: CASSLGRTGTYEQYF; CDR3nt: TGCGCTAGCAGCTTGGGAAGGACAGGGACCTACGAGCAGTACTTC
d_gene: TRBD2; abundance: few; v_gene: TRBV5-1; j_gene: TRBJ2-1; CDR3aa: CASSSGPGLEYNEQFF; CDR3nt: TGCGCCAGCAGCTCCGGGCCGGGACTAGAATACAATGAGCAGTTCTTC
d_gene: TRBD2; abundance: .; v_gene: TRBV10-3; j_gene: TRBJ2-1; CDR3aa: CAISEAAGGINNEQFF; CDR3nt: TGTGCCATCAGTGAGGCTGCGGGAGGCATAAATAATGAGCAGTTCTTC
d_gene: TRBD2; abundance: .; v_gene: TRBV7-9; j_gene: TRBJ2-5; CDR3aa: CASSFSGLGISETQYF; CDR3nt: TGTGCCAGCAGCTTTTCGGGACTAGGAATCTCCGAGACCCAGTACTTC
d_gene: .; abundance: .; v_gene: TRBV2; j_gene: TRBJ2-2; CDR3aa: CASSPTGPRAITGELFF; CDR3nt: TGTGCCAGCAGCCCAACCGGGCCGAGGGCTATCACCGGGGAGCTGTTTTTT
d_gene: TRBD1; abundance: .; v_gene: TRBV30; j_gene: TRBJ1-4; CDR3aa: CAFKQGAWEKLFF; CDR3nt: TGTGCTTTCAAACAGGGGGCTTGGGAAAAACTGTTTTTT
d_gene: .; abundance: .; v_gene: TRBV25-1; j_gene: TRBJ2-5; CDR3aa: CASSEYNGETQYF; CDR3nt: TGTGCCAGCAGTGAATATAACGGAGAGACCCAGTACTTC
d_gene: .; abundance: .; v_gene: TRBV2; j_gene: TRBJ1-4; CDR3aa: CASSPGEGTNEKLFF; CDR3nt: TGTGCCAGCAGTCCAGGGGAAGGGACTAATGAAAAACTGTTTTTT
d_gene: .; abundance: .; v_gene: TRBV7-2; j_gene: TRBJ2-1; CDR3aa: CASSFSSEAYNEQFF; CDR3nt: TGTGCCAGCAGCTTTAGTAGCGAAGCCTACAATGAGCAGTTCTTC
d_gene: .; abundance: .; v_gene: TRBV7-8; j_gene: TRBJ1-2; CDR3aa: CASSLLEGGYTF; CDR3nt: TGTGCCAGCAGCTTACTGGAGGGTGGCTACACCTTC
d_gene: TRBD1; abundance: many; v_gene: TRBV7-9; j_gene: TRBJ2-1; CDR3aa: CASSSQGVWNNEQFF; CDR3nt: TGTGCCAGCAGCTCCCAGGGGGTGTGGAACAATGAGCAGTTCTTC
d_gene: .; abundance: few; v_gene: TRBV3-1; j_gene: TRBJ1-3; CDR3aa: CASSSGAGGNTIYF; CDR3nt: TGTGCCAGCAGCTCAGGGGCGGGCGGAAACACCATATATTTT
d_gene: .; abundance: .; v_gene: TRBV7-9; j_gene: TRBJ2-2; CDR3aa: CASSLVGARPRELFF; CDR3nt: TGTGCCAGCAGCTTAGTTGGAGCCCGGCCCAGGGAGCTGTTTTTT
d_gene: .; abundance: .; v_gene: TRBV7-9; j_gene: TRBJ1-1; CDR3aa: CASSPLLLQTEAFF; CDR3nt: TGTGCCAGCAGCCCCCTTCTCTTACAGACTGAAGCTTTCTTT
d_gene: TRBD1; abundance: .; v_gene: TRBV28; j_gene: TRBJ2-1; CDR3aa: CASSFTGASSYNEQFF; CDR3nt: TGTGCCAGCAGTTTCACAGGGGCTAGCTCCTACAATGAGCAGTTCTTC
d_gene: .; abundance: .; v_gene: TRBV13; j_gene: TRBJ2-7; CDR3aa: CASSLGLKDYEQYF; CDR3nt: TGTGCCAGCAGCTTAGGCCTGAAGGACTACGAGCAGTACTTC
d_gene: TRBD1; abundance: .; v_gene: TRBV4-2; j_gene: TRBJ1-4; CDR3aa: CASSQDGGQLHDEKLFF; CDR3nt: TGTGCCAGCAGCCAAGATGGGGGACAGCTACACGATGAAAAACTGTTTTTT
d_gene: .; abundance: .; v_gene: TRBV18; j_gene: TRBJ1-2; CDR3aa: CASSPGGVNGYTF; CDR3nt: TGTGCCAGCTCACCGGGCGGGGTCAATGGCTACACCTTC
d_gene: TRBD2; abundance: .; v_gene: TRBV30; j_gene: TRBJ2-3; CDR3aa: CAWSVPSGGVFGTDTQYF; CDR3nt: TGTGCCTGGAGTGTCCCTAGCGGGGGGGTATTTGGCACAGATACGCAGTATTTT
d_gene: .; abundance: few; v_gene: TRBV30; j_gene: TRBJ2-2; CDR3aa: CAWSLRGPNTGELFF; CDR3nt: TGTGCCTGGTCCCTGCGGGGGCCGAACACCGGGGAGCTGTTTTTT
d_gene: .; abundance: few; v_gene: TRBV6-6; j_gene: TRBJ2-1; CDR3aa: CASSYSPGHEQFF; CDR3nt: TGTGCCAGCAGTTACTCGCCAGGGCATGAGCAGTTCTTC
d_gene: TRBD1; abundance: many; v_gene: TRBV13; j_gene: TRBJ2-7; CDR3aa: CASSLAGQGAYEQYF; CDR3nt: TGTGCCAGCAGCTTAGCGGGACAGGGGGCCTACGAGCAGTACTTC